The rows below give T cell receptor beta chains drawn from one sample of a study of cytomegalovirus exposure and HLA in healthy donors. TCRdb keeps only in-frame clones here, not all; method: immunoSEQ multiplex PCR. Among 150,000 or so clones listed, over 75% were seen once. The sample comprised PBMCs. The receptors stem from a man aged 40-49 years in good health and CMV-seropositive. The CDR3 runs from the conserved cysteine through the conserved F or W.

V: TRBV25-1
CDR3: CASSDSSGSNTGELFF

V: TRBV15
CDR3: CATSRDLPGNYGYTF

V: TRBV9
CDR3: CASSGRQGVNTEAFF

V: TRBV18
CDR3: CASSLTSGTLYNEQFF

V: TRBV2
CDR3: CASSQGRVNEKLFF

V: TRBV9
CDR3: CASSVAPQPGGSSYEQYF

V: TRBV10-1
CDR3: CASSDRGSEQFF

V: TRBV29-1
CDR3: CSVDHYSTSGGSTTYEQYF

V: TRBV11-1
CDR3: CASSLDFTGFYEQYF

V: TRBV2
CDR3: CASGARQGSLQPQHF

V: TRBV4-2
CDR3: CASSQAYRGAGNTIYF

V: TRBV5-1
CDR3: CASSLATSKNEQFF

V: TRBV27
CDR3: CASSLFGRAGANVLTF

V: TRBV6-1
CDR3: CASSKQSFQPQHF